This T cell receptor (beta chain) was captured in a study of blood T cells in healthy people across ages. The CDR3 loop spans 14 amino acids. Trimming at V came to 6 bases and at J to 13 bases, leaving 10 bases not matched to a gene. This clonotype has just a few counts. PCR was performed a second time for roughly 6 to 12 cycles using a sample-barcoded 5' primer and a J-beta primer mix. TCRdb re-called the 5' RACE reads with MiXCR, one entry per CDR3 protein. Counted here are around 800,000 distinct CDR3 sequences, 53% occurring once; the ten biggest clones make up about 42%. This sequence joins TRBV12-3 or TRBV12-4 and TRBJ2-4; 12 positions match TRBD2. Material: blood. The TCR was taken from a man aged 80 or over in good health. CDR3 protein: CASSRGTSGREQYF. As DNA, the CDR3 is TGTGCCAGCAGCCGCGGGACTAGCGGGCGTGAGCAGTACTTC.